This entry is about one T cell receptor beta chain. As handled by the study authors: Scientists estimated how many nucleated cells there were by amplifying reference gene primers. Generated by immunoSEQ multiplex PCR, the TCRdb table keeps only in-frame clones and is missing some. That table supplies the V and J calls and clone size; D and trimming were determined from the DNA. The table includes approximately 97,000 clones, roughly 84% detected once. The data belong to a study of blood T cell repertoires in COVID-19. Study at large: Acute and convalescent COVID-19 samples came from the United States, Italy and Spain.

Germline V lookup: CDR1 SGHTA, CDR2 FQGNSA. Trimming took 4 bases from V and 1 from J, leaving 14 bases between them. This CDR3 spans 16 amino acids. This sequence originates from a human donor in a cohort sampled during active COVID-19. The chain uses TRBV7-2 and TRBJ1-3; a possible D gene is TRBD1 (5 bases). Sequencing used peripheral blood. The CDR3 spells CASSSGRPGSGNTIYF. DNA of the CDR3: TGTGCCAGCAGCTCCGGCCGGCCAGGGTCTGGAAACACCATATATTTT.